This T cell receptor (beta chain) was captured by sequencing in a study of blood T cell repertoires in COVID-19. Study overall: The samples span acute and convalescent COVID-19 from the United States, Italy and Spain.

As originally analysed: Researchers report that nucleated cell counts were estimated from reference gene primer amplification. Assay used: immunoSEQ multiplex PCR; TCRdb lists only in-frame clones, some missing. The V and J calls and the clone size are those of that table, but D and trimming were determined from the DNA. The data show 150,000 to 200,000 clones, with roughly 74% seen just once and approximately 15% held by the top ten. The CDR3 runs 13 residues. Germline-derived CDR1 and CDR2 are MDHEN and SYDVKM. The J segment lost 5 bases and the V segment lost 6 bases, leaving 1 base of the junction unmatched.

The V and J genes are TRBV28 and TRBJ2-5, with 12 bases aligning to TRBD2. Material for sequencing was peripheral blood. The TCR sequence derives from an elderly woman with acute or convalescent COVID-19. The CDR3 nucleotides are TGTGCCAGCAGGCTAGCGGGAGGGGAGACCCAGTACTTC. This sequence encodes CASRLAGGETQYF. The whole variable domain, filled in from reference TRBV28 and TRBJ2-5, reads DVKVTQSSRYLVKRTGEKVFLECVQDMDHENMFWYRQDPGLGLRLIYFSYDVKMKEKGDIPEGYSVSREKKERFSLILESASTNQTSMYLCASRLAGGETQYFGPGTRLLVL.